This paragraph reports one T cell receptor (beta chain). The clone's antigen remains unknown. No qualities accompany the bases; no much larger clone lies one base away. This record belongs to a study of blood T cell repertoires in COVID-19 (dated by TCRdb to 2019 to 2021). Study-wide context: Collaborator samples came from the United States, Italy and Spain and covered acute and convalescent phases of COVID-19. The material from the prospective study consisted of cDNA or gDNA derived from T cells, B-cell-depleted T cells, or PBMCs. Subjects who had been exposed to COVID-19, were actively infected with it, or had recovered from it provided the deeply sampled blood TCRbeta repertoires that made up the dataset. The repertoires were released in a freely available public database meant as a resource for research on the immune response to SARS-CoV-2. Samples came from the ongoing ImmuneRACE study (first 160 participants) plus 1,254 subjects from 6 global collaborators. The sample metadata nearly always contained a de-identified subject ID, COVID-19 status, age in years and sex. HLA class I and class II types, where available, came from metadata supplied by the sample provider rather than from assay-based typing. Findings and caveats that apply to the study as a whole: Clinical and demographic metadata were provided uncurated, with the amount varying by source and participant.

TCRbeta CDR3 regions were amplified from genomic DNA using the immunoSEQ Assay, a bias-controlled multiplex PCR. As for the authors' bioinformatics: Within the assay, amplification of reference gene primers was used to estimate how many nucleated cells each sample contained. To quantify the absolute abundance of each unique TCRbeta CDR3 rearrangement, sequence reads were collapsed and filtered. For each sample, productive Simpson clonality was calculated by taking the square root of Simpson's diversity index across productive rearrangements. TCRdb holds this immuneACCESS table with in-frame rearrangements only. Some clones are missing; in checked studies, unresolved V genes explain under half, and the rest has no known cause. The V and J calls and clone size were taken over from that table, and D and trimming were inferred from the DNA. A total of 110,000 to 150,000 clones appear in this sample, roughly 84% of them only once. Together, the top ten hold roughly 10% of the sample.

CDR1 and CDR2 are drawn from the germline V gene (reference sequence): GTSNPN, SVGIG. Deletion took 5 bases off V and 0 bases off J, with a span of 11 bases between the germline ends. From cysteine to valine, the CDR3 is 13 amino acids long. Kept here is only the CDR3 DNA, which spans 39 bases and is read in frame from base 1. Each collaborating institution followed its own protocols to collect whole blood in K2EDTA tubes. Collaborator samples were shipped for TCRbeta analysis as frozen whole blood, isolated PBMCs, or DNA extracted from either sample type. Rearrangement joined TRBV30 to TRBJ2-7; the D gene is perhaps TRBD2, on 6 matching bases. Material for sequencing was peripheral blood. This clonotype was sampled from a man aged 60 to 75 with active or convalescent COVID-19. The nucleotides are TGTGCCTGGCGCGGGATCTCCTCCTACGAGCAGTACGTC. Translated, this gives CAWRGISSYEQYV.